A selection of T cell receptor beta chains follows, all from one sample in a study of CD8+CD57+ T cells in acquired aplastic anemia. TCRdb called the reads again in MiXCR, with one record for every CDR3 protein. The sample has about 200,000 distinct CDR3 sequences; about half are singletons. Input material: sorted CD4+, CD8+, or CD8+CD57+ T cells (not recorded which) from PBMCs. The receptors were sampled from a human donor with aplastic anemia. Both conserved end residues are part of each CDR3. The D gene is left open where the match is weak. Clone size is stated in some rows and not others, as once, few, many or a class when expanded.

J gene: TRBJ1-1; clone size: few; V gene: TRBV7-2; CDR3 length: 13; D gene: NA; CDR3 protein: CASSSFPNTEALF; CDR3 DNA: TGTGCCAGCAGTTCGTTCCCGAACACTGAAGCTCTCTTT
J gene: TRBJ1-2; clone size: many; V gene: TRBV10-2; CDR3 length: 15; D gene: NA; CDR3 protein: CASSDSKGSGNGYTF; CDR3 DNA: TGCGCCAGCAGTGATTCAAAGGGGAGTGGTAATGGCTACACCTTC
J gene: TRBJ2-7; clone size: many; V gene: TRBV14; CDR3 length: 13; D gene: TRBD1; CDR3 protein: CASSRGQGVEQYF; CDR3 DNA: TGTGCCAGCAGCCGCGGACAGGGGGTCGAGCAGTACTTC
J gene: TRBJ2-1; clone size: NA; V gene: TRBV9; CDR3 length: 14; D gene: NA; CDR3 protein: CASSVEGAGGEQFF; CDR3 DNA: TGTGCCAGCAGCGTGGAGGGGGCTGGGGGTGAGCAGTTCTTC
J gene: TRBJ2-5; clone size: NA; V gene: TRBV29-1; CDR3 length: 13; D gene: NA; CDR3 protein: CSALFNLGETQYF; CDR3 DNA: TGCAGCGCTTTATTTAATCTCGGTGAGACCCAGTACTTC
J gene: TRBJ1-2; clone size: NA; V gene: TRBV9; CDR3 length: 15; D gene: TRBD1; CDR3 protein: CASSVTGGLNYGYTF; CDR3 DNA: TGTGCCAGCAGCGTGACAGGGGGACTTAACTATGGCTACACCTTC
J gene: TRBJ2-7; clone size: NA; V gene: TRBV10-3; CDR3 length: 15; D gene: TRBD1; CDR3 protein: CAVSGRDRVSGEQYF; CDR3 DNA: TGTGCCGTCTCGGGGAGGGACAGGGTTTCCGGCGAGCAGTACTTC
J gene: TRBJ1-3; clone size: many; V gene: TRBV12-3/TRBV12-4; CDR3 length: 14; D gene: NA; CDR3 protein: CASSWQGLGNTIYF; CDR3 DNA: TGTGCCAGCAGTTGGCAGGGGCTGGGAAACACCATATATTTT
J gene: TRBJ2-7; clone size: NA; V gene: TRBV19; CDR3 length: 13; D gene: TRBD2; CDR3 protein: CASSSRAGEEQYF; CDR3 DNA: TGTGCCAGTAGTTCCCGGGCGGGGGAAGAGCAGTACTTC
J gene: TRBJ1-2; clone size: many; V gene: TRBV7-6; CDR3 length: 15; D gene: TRBD1; CDR3 protein: CASSLATGGRDGYTF; CDR3 DNA: TGTGCCAGCAGCTTAGCGACAGGGGGCAGGGATGGCTACACCTTC
J gene: TRBJ2-2; clone size: NA; V gene: TRBV20-1; CDR3 length: 12; D gene: NA; CDR3 protein: CSARWGIGELFF; CDR3 DNA: TGCAGTGCTAGATGGGGGATCGGGGAGCTGTTTTTT
J gene: TRBJ1-4; clone size: NA; V gene: TRBV5-1; CDR3 length: 16; D gene: TRBD1; CDR3 protein: CASSQYGTAANEKLFF; CDR3 DNA: TGCGCCAGCAGCCAGTACGGGACAGCAGCTAATGAAAAACTGTTTTTT
J gene: TRBJ2-3; clone size: many; V gene: TRBV19; CDR3 length: 13; D gene: NA; CDR3 protein: CASTPGPGNTQYF; CDR3 DNA: TGTGCCAGTACCCCAGGTCCGGGGAATACGCAGTATTTT
J gene: TRBJ2-5; clone size: NA; V gene: TRBV15; CDR3 length: 13; D gene: TRBD1; CDR3 protein: CATSRGQGETQYF; CDR3 DNA: TGTGCCACCAGCAGAGGACAGGGAGAGACCCAGTACTTC
J gene: TRBJ2-5; clone size: NA; V gene: TRBV15; CDR3 length: 14; D gene: NA; CDR3 protein: CATSIESRAETQYF; CDR3 DNA: TGTGCCACCAGCATCGAGTCTCGGGCGGAGACCCAGTACTTC
J gene: TRBJ1-3; clone size: many; V gene: TRBV2; CDR3 length: 15; D gene: NA; CDR3 protein: CASKKKGGEGNTIYF; CDR3 DNA: TGTGCCAGCAAAAAAAAGGGGGGCGAGGGAAACACCATATATTTT
J gene: TRBJ2-5; clone size: many; V gene: TRBV5-1; CDR3 length: 14; D gene: TRBD2; CDR3 protein: CASSPGGTEETQYF; CDR3 DNA: TGCGCCAGCAGCCCGGGGGGGACCGAAGAGACCCAGTACTTC
J gene: TRBJ2-7; clone size: many; V gene: TRBV6-6; CDR3 length: 14; D gene: TRBD2; CDR3 protein: CASRPPSGGYEQYF; CDR3 DNA: TGTGCCAGCAGACCGCCTAGCGGGGGCTACGAGCAGTACTTC
J gene: TRBJ2-7; clone size: NA; V gene: TRBV19; CDR3 length: 17; D gene: NA; CDR3 protein: CASSIRGSGGCYNEQYF; CDR3 DNA: TGTGCCAGTAGTATTAGGGGGTCAGGCGGGTGTTACAATGAGCAGTACTTC
J gene: TRBJ1-4; clone size: NA; V gene: TRBV9; CDR3 length: 14; D gene: NA; CDR3 protein: CASSVGPSGGKLFF; CDR3 DNA: TGTGCCAGCAGCGTAGGCCCTAGCGGGGGAAAACTGTTTTTT
J gene: TRBJ1-5; clone size: NA; V gene: TRBV7-2; CDR3 length: 14; D gene: TRBD1; CDR3 protein: CASRCQRTGVYQHF; CDR3 DNA: TGTGCCAGCCGGTGCCAGAGGACAGGGGTGTACCAGCATTTT
J gene: TRBJ1-6; clone size: many; V gene: TRBV20-1; CDR3 length: 14; D gene: NA; CDR3 protein: CSARGNSYNSPLHF; CDR3 DNA: TGCAGTGCTAGGGGTAATTCCTATAATTCACCCCTCCACTTT
J gene: TRBJ2-7; clone size: NA; V gene: TRBV20-1; CDR3 length: 13; D gene: TRBD2; CDR3 protein: CSARGGASYEQYF; CDR3 DNA: TGCAGTGCTAGGGGAGGGGCGTCCTACGAGCAGTACTTC
J gene: TRBJ1-1; clone size: many; V gene: TRBV6-5; CDR3 length: 13; D gene: TRBD1; CDR3 protein: CASSSTGGTEAFF; CDR3 DNA: TGTGCCAGCAGCTCCACAGGGGGCACTGAAGCTTTCTTT
J gene: TRBJ1-1; clone size: NA; V gene: TRBV7-2; CDR3 length: 16; D gene: NA; CDR3 protein: CASSPQTGGGGGGAFF; CDR3 DNA: TGTGCCAGCAGCCCCCAGACAGGAGGGGGAGGGGGTGGGGCTTTCTTT
J gene: TRBJ1-3; clone size: NA; V gene: TRBV7-9; CDR3 length: 14; D gene: TRBD1; CDR3 protein: CAGTGGTGTNTIYF; CDR3 DNA: TGTGCCGGAACGGGGGGGACAGGTACAAACACCATATATTTT